The 23 T cell receptor beta chains presented below share a single source sample, sequenced in a study of T cell repertoires in cytomegalovirus infection. One entry per CDR3 protein results from TCRdb running MiXCR on the reads. The sample holds 350,000 to 450,000 distinct CDR3 sequences, over 15% seen once. The sample consisted of PBMCs. The receptors originated from a human donor in good health (CMV status not recorded). Some clones in this sample may be carry-over from other donors' samples.

This clonotype occurred a few times. This chain connects TRBV12-3 or TRBV12-4 to TRBJ2-1; D gene unclear. V lost 3 bases, J lost 7 bases, and 10 bases lay in between. This CDR3 spans 13 amino acids. The CDR3 here is CASSLVGINEQFF. The CDR3 DNA reads as TGTGCCAGCAGTTTGGTGGGAATTAATGAGCAGTTCTTC.

This rearrangement joins TRBV20-1 to TRBJ2-1; TRBD2 matches at 14 bases. CDR1 is DFQATT and CDR2 is SNEGSKA in the germline V gene (reference sequence). The V segment lost 3 bases and the J segment 4 bases; nucleotides outside the gene matches: 8. The CDR3 covers 17 residues. The CDR3 region is CSARMTSGGAGYNEQFF. The CDR3 DNA reads as TGCAGTGCTAGGATGACTAGCGGGGGGGCCGGGTACAATGAGCAGTTCTTC.

This clonotype was counted at least ten times. The genes are TRBV7-8 and TRBJ1-1, with D possibly matching TRBD1 (5 bases). Trimming took off 5 bases at V and 1 base at J, with 8 bases between the two ends. The CDR3 is 13 amino acids. From germline, CDR1 is SGHVS and CDR2 FQNEAQ. CDR3 coding DNA: TGTGCCAGCAGCCATGACAGGAACACTGAAGCTTTCTTT. Residues: CASSHDRNTEAFF.

This clonotype was seen only a few times. J is TRBJ2-1 and V is TRBV12-3 or TRBV12-4; 8 bases line up with TRBD2. The junction had 14 bases not matched to a gene; V was cut back by 10 bases and J by 6 bases. This CDR3 has 15 residues. DNA for the CDR3: TGTGCCACCTCCCAGACAGGACTAGCCAGCAATGAGCAGTTCTTC. Translation: CATSQTGLASNEQFF.

The V call is TRBV19, the J call TRBJ2-7; TRBD2 matches at 8 bases. CDR3 size: 13 residues. Germline V lookup: CDR1 LNHDA, CDR2 SQIVND (reference sequence). The trim removed 3 bases at V and 2 bases at J, leaving 0 bases unmatched. The CDR3 DNA reads as TGTGCCAGTAGTATGGGACTAGCCTACGAGCAGTACTTC. It specifies CASSMGLAYEQYF.

This clonotype was seen only a few times. The chain combines TRBV4-1 with TRBJ1-2; perhaps TRBD1 as D (6 bases). CDR1 MGHRA and CDR2 YSYEKL come from the germline V gene. Trimming removed 2 bases from V and 4 bases from J, with 14 bases in between. The CDR3 totals 15 residues. CDR3 residues: CASSQTSRGAYGYTF. CDR3 sequence (DNA): TGCGCCAGCAGCCAAACCAGTAGGGGGGCCTATGGCTACACCTTC.

This clonotype was recorded at least ten times. The J gene is TRBJ1-1, the V gene TRBV12-3 or TRBV12-4; D might be TRBD1 (5 bases). The CDR3 contains 14 residues. V lost 4 bases to trimming and J lost 0 bases, with 9 bases between them. CDR3 nucleotide sequence: TGTGCCAGCAGTTCAGGGATAATGAACACTGAAGCTTTCTTT. This translates into CASSSGIMNTEAFF.

The chain combines TRBV7-2 with TRBJ2-5, with 11 bases identical to TRBD2. CDR1 SGHTA and CDR2 FQGNSA come from the germline V gene. This CDR3 spans 16 amino acids. The V gene end was trimmed by 5 bases and the J gene end by 2 bases; junction bases not matched to a gene: 7. CDR3 coding DNA: TGTGCCAGCAGCCGGGGACTAGCGGTCCAACAAGAGACCCAGTACTTC. Amino acid sequence: CASSRGLAVQQETQYF.

The sample holds many counts of this clonotype. J is TRBJ2-1 and V is TRBV7-9; 8 nucleotides agree with TRBD2. This CDR3 comprises 16 residues. Germline CDR1 SEHNR, CDR2 FQNEAQ (reference sequence). Trimming took 0 bases from V and 8 from J; bases not matched to a gene: 9. CDR3 protein: CASSLALADRGDEQFF. CDR3 sequence (DNA): TGTGCCAGCAGCTTAGCACTAGCGGACCGGGGAGATGAGCAGTTCTTC.

On this clonotype itself: A read error may explain this, as a much larger clone is one base away. This chain links TRBV7-2 with TRBJ2-3, with D possibly being TRBD1 (6 bases). Germline loops: CDR1 SGHTA, CDR2 FQGNSA. This CDR3 region has 14 residues. V lost 5 bases and J lost 4, with 13 bases in between. CDR3 sequence: CASSQKQGPDTQYF. The CDR3 bases are TGTGCCAGCAGCCAAAAACAGGGCCCAGATACGCAGTATTTT.

This clonotype was recorded a few times. V gene TRBV4-2 combines with J gene TRBJ2-2; 10 bases are a match to TRBD2. V was pared by 4 bases and J by 6 bases, with 8 bases of the junction left unmatched. Germline V gene lookup returns CDR1 LGHNA and CDR2 YNFKEQ. CDR3 length equals 16 residues. In nucleotides, the CDR3 is TGTGCCAGCAGCCCTTCGCAACTAGCGGGACCCGGGGAGCTGTTTTTT. It translates to CASSPSQLAGPGELFF.

This clonotype was counted between two and nine times. This chain links TRBV12-3 or TRBV12-4 with TRBJ1-1, with D perhaps matching TRBD1 (5 bases). This CDR3 has 13 amino acids. V was cut by 7 bases and J by 4 bases, with 13 bases left in between. Here the CDR3 DNA reads TGTGCCAGCACCTTCTCGACAGCCACTGAAGCTTTCTTT. Translating it yields CASTFSTATEAFF.

This clonotype was observed once. The V and J genes are TRBV7-2 and TRBJ2-1; 12 bases align to TRBD2. Germline trimming cut 1 base from V and 15 bases from J; bases unmatched to any gene: 16. In germline, CDR1 is SGHTA, CDR2 FQGNSA. CDR3 size: 17 residues. CDR3 sequence reads: CASSLEWALAGGLDRFF. The CDR3 bases are TGTGCCAGCAGCTTAGAGTGGGCACTAGCGGGAGGTTTGGACCGGTTCTTC. The full variable domain, in which reference TRBV7-2 and TRBJ2-1 provide the parts outside the CDR3, is GAGVSQSPSNKVTEKGKDVELRCDPISGHTALYWYRQSLGQGLEFLIYFQGNSAPDKSGLPSDRFSAERTGGSVSTLTIQRTQQEDSAVYLCASSLEWALAGGLDRFFGPGTRLTVL.

This clonotype was found a few times. The rearrangement links TRBV7-2 to TRBJ2-7; D is ambiguous. V dropped 5 bases and J dropped 3 bases, with 11 bases sitting between them. The CDR3 has 13 amino acids. In germline, CDR1 is SGHTA, CDR2 FQGNSA. The CDR3 sequence: CASSIMSVYEQYF. The CDR3, as DNA: TGTGCCAGCAGCATCATGTCCGTCTACGAGCAGTACTTC. The full variable domain, its missing parts supplied by reference TRBV7-2 and TRBJ2-7, is GAGVSQSPSNKVTEKGKDVELRCDPISGHTALYWYRQSLGQGLEFLIYFQGNSAPDKSGLPSDRFSAERTGGSVSTLTIQRTQQEDSAVYLCASSIMSVYEQYFGPGTRLTVT.

The chain combines TRBV6-5 with TRBJ1-4; no definite D call. The CDR3 sequence is 18 residues long. Germline lookup yields CDR1 MNHEY and CDR2 SVGAGI. V dropped 0 bases and J dropped 2 bases, with 16 bases sitting between them. CDR3 residues: CASSYSNGWADTNEKLFF. The CDR3 DNA reads TGTGCCAGCAGTTACTCGAATGGTTGGGCAGATACTAATGAAAAACTGTTTTTT.

This clonotype was counted a few times. The genes are TRBV19 and TRBJ1-5; D is ambiguous. Between the trimmed V and J ends, which lost 6 bases and 6 bases, there was a span of 18 bases. The CDR3 sequence is 15 residues long. Germline loops: CDR1 LNHDA, CDR2 SQIVND (reference sequence). Written as DNA, the CDR3 is TGTGCCAGTAGCTATTCAAGAGGGCAGGTTCAGCCCCAGCATTTT. It is translated as CASSYSRGQVQPQHF.

This clonotype was counted once. This chain connects TRBV7-8 to TRBJ1-2; D is undetermined. CDR3 length: 12 residues. V shed 3 bases and J shed 9 bases, with 11 bases lying between them. CDR1 and CDR2 (germline): SGHVS, FQNEAQ. CDR3 sequence: CASSFSVGSYTF. The CDR3 DNA reads as TGTGCCAGCAGCTTCTCCGTGGGAAGCTACACCTTC.

Written as DNA, the CDR3 is TGCAGTGCTACAGACCCTGCTCGTGAGCAGTTCTTC. The encoded protein is CSATDPAREQFF. The chain recombines TRBV20-1 with TRBJ2-1; D is unclear. Germline V gene sequence: CDR1 DFQATT, CDR2 SNEGSKA (reference sequence). The CDR3 has 12 amino acids. Trimming left V 4 bases short and J 9 bases short, with 13 bases between.

This clonotype has a handful of counts. The chain has TRBV11-2 and TRBJ1-6; TRBD1 matches at 7 bases. The CDR3 has 16 residues. The junction had 8 bases not matched to a gene; V was cut back by 5 bases and J by 4 bases. Germline V gene lookup returns CDR1 SGHAT and CDR2 FQNNGV. CDR3 in DNA: TGTGCCAGCAGCAACGAAAGGGACAGTTATAATTCACCCCTCCACTTT. Residues: CASSNERDSYNSPLHF.

This clonotype was recorded at least ten times. V and J are TRBV7-2 and TRBJ2-1; unclear D gene. Trimming took 4 bases from V and 0 from J, leaving 10 bases between them. The length of the CDR3 is 15 residues. Germline CDR1 is SGHTA and CDR2 is FQGNSA. The CDR3 DNA is TGTGCCAGCAGCTGGGCTTCGGGCTCCTACAATGAGCAGTTCTTC. Protein product: CASSWASGSYNEQFF.

The gene calls are TRBV4-1 and TRBJ2-1, with D tentatively TRBD1 (6 bases). V lost 4 bases, J lost 7 bases, and 26 bases lay in between. Germline CDR1 is MGHRA and CDR2 is YSYEKL. There are 18 residues in the CDR3. This CDR3 is CASSRLGGSATIGNEQFF. The CDR3 region has the DNA TGCGCCAGCAGCCGCCTAGGGGGTTCAGCGACGATCGGAAATGAGCAGTTCTTC.

A few counts support this clonotype. The junction departs from germline at one end; a sequencing error may be responsible. The V gene is TRBV6-5, the J gene TRBJ1-1, with D tentatively TRBD1 (6 bases). From germline, CDR1 is MNHEY and CDR2 SVGAGI. CDR3 size: 17 residues. CDR3 DNA sequence: TGTGTCAGCAGTTACGGTGTTAGGACAGCCCCGCGCACTGAAGCTTTCTTT. Translating gives CVSSYGVRTAPRTEAFF.

The chain carries TRBV6-1 and TRBJ1-5; D remains unclear. The CDR3 sequence is 12 residues long. Germline values: CDR1 MNHNS, CDR2 SASEGT. Trimming took off 7 bases at V and 3 bases at J, with 7 bases between the two ends. The CDR3 DNA is TGTGCCAGCACTGGGAACAATCAGCCCCAGCATTTT. It encodes CASTGNNQPQHF.